These 17 T cell receptor beta chains came from one sample sequenced in a study of CD8 T cells in Susac syndrome. Random-hexamer reverse transcription was applied to about 0.45 to 1 ug RNA. TCRdb recomputed calls from the immunoSEQ multiplex PCR reads with MiXCR, one row per CDR3 protein. This sample has hundreds of thousands of distinct CDR3 sequences, with about 88% found just once. The specimen sequenced was CD8+ T cells from PBMCs. Receptors originate from a human donor with multiple sclerosis.

The V call is TRBV27, the J call TRBJ2-1; the D is unclear. Germline V gives CDR1 MNHEY, CDR2 SMNVEV (reference sequence). This CDR3 comprises 13 residues. With 0 bases removed from V and 7 bases from J, the gap between germline ends came to 7 bases. The CDR3 bases are TGTGCCAGCAGTTTATCCAAATTGAATGAGCAGTTCTTC. This gives the protein CASSLSKLNEQFF.

The chain couples TRBV23-1 to TRBJ1-1; D possibly corresponds to TRBD1 (5 bases). TRBV23-1 is given ORF status, its function remaining uncertain. The CDR3 length is 17 residues. Between the trimmed V and J ends, which lost 3 bases and 3 bases, there was a span of 20 bases. CDR3 protein: CASSHCGTPGRDTEAFF. The CDR3 region has the DNA TGCGCCAGCAGTCACTGCGGGACTCCTGGTAGGGACACTGAAGCTTTCTTT.

This clonotype was seen more than once but under ten times. V usage is TRBV5-4 and J usage is TRBJ1-6; TRBD1 might be the D (5 bases). The germline gives CDR1 SGHNT, CDR2 YYREEE (reference sequence). This CDR3 has 12 residues. V lost 7 bases and J lost 7, with 9 bases in between. The CDR3 protein is CASGTGNSPLHF. CDR3 coding DNA: TGTGCCAGCGGGACTGGGAATTCACCCCTCCACTTT. Complete variable domain (other parts from reference TRBV5-4 and TRBJ1-6): ETGVTQSPTHLIKTRGQQVTLRCSSQSGHNTVSWYQQALGQGPQFIFQYYREEENGRGNFPPRFSGLQFPNYSSELNVNALELDDSALYLCASGTGNSPLHFGNGTRLTVT.

A remark on this clonotype: The junction does not match germline at one end; this may be a read error. This chain connects TRBV6-2 or TRBV6-3 to TRBJ1-1, with D possibly being TRBD1 (5 bases). Germline values: CDR1 MNHEY, CDR2 SVGEGT. The CDR3 is 15 amino acids. CDR3 sequence reads: CASSYSTRANTEASF. In DNA, the CDR3 is TGTGCCAGCAGTTACTCGACCAGGGCCAACACTGAAGCTTCCTTT.

V and J are TRBV29-1 and TRBJ2-1, with 7 bases matching TRBD2. Germline CDR1 is SQVTM and CDR2 is ANQGSEA. J gave up 0 bases and V 4 bases, and 9 bases lay outside the gene matches. The CDR3 extends over 16 amino acids. The CDR3 sequence: CSVVGRAGTSYNEQFF. For the CDR3, the DNA is TGCAGCGTTGTAGGGAGAGCGGGGACCTCCTACAATGAGCAGTTCTTC.

In this sample, this clonotype turned up once. The chain couples TRBV10-3 to TRBJ2-5, with 10 positions matching TRBD1. The CDR3 covers 14 residues. CDR1 is ENHRY, CDR2 SYGVKD, per germline. Germline trimming cut 7 bases from V and 3 bases from J; bases unmatched to any gene: 5. The CDR3: CAINAGTGEETQYF. As DNA, the CDR3 is TGTGCCATCAACGCCGGGACAGGGGAAGAGACCCAGTACTTC.

The rearrangement uses TRBV25-1 and TRBJ1-1, with a possible D match to TRBD1 (5 bases). The CDR3 length is 15 residues. The V end lost 2 bases, the J end lost 1 base, and 11 bases lay between the germline ends. The germline CDR1 and CDR2 sequences are MGHDK and SYGVNS. The CDR3 loop is CASSENLGENTEAFF. The CDR3 DNA reads as TGTGCCAGCAGTGAAAATTTGGGGGAGAACACTGAAGCTTTCTTT.

This chain uses TRBV4-1 with TRBJ1-1; D call uncertain. Looked up from germline, CDR1 is MGHRA and CDR2 is YSYEKL. Trimming stripped 3 bases from V and 5 bases from J, with 16 bases between. This CDR3 has 15 residues. The chain's CDR3 is CASSHLLGLGTEAFF. The DNA for the CDR3 is TGCGCCAGCAGCCACCTTCTTGGCCTAGGGACTGAAGCTTTCTTT.

This clonotype turned up a few times. The chain employs TRBV2 and TRBJ2-1; TRBD2 matches 9 bases. Germline loops: CDR1 SNHLY, CDR2 FYNNEI. Trimming at V came to 5 bases and at J to 6 bases, leaving 2 bases not matched to a gene. This CDR3 is 13 amino acids long. CDR3 bases: TGTGCCAGCAGTCGGACTAGCGTCAATGAGCAGTTCTTC. It translates to CASSRTSVNEQFF. Full variable domain (rest looked up from reference TRBV2 and TRBJ2-1): EPEVTQTPSHQVTQMGQEVILRCVPISNHLYFYWYRQILGQKVEFLVSFYNNEISEKSEIFDDQFSVERPDGSNFTLKIRSTKLEDSAMYFCASSRTSVNEQFFGPGTRLTVL.

V gene TRBV27 combines with J gene TRBJ2-3; the match to TRBD1 covers 8 bases. Germline assignment: CDR1 MNHEY and CDR2 SMNVEV (reference sequence). V was pared by 6 bases and J by 2 bases, with 10 bases of the junction left unmatched. This CDR3 is 16 amino acids long. The CDR3 DNA reads TGTGCCAGCAGCCTAAACGACAGGGGATCCACAGATACGCAGTATTTT. It translates to CASSLNDRGSTDTQYF.

The V and J genes are TRBV28 and TRBJ1-3; possible D gene TRBD1, 5 bases. The germline gives CDR1 MDHEN, CDR2 SYDVKM. The germline V and J ends were trimmed by 4 bases and 0 bases, with 10 bases remaining between them. The CDR3 loop spans 15 amino acids. As DNA, the CDR3 is TGTGCCAGCAGTTGGGGCAGCTCCTCTGGAAACACCATATATTTT. It specifies CASSWGSSSGNTIYF. Looking up the rest from reference TRBV28 and TRBJ1-3 gives the full variable domain: DVKVTQSSRYLVKRTGEKVFLECVQDMDHENMFWYRQDPGLGLRLIYFSYDVKMKEKGDIPEGYSVSREKKERFSLILESASTNQTSMYLCASSWGSSSGNTIYFGEGSWLTVV.

The chain employs TRBV9 and TRBJ2-7, with 12 positions matching TRBD2. The CDR3 covers 15 residues. Unmatched junction bases numbered 3, after V lost 3 bases and J lost 2 bases. CDR1 and CDR2 (germline): SGDLS, YYNGEE. The CDR3 nucleotides read TGTGCCAGCAGCGAGACTAGCGGGAGCACCTACGAGCAGTACTTC. Protein sequence: CASSETSGSTYEQYF.

CDR3 bases: TGTGCCAGCAGATGGGGGGGAGGGCCCGGAAGTGAGCAGTTCTTC. Residues: CASRWGGGPGSEQFF. V is TRBV28 and J is TRBJ2-1; 7 positions agree with TRBD2. The length of the CDR3 is 15 residues. V lost 6 bases to trimming and J lost 9 bases; unmatched junction nucleotides: 14. Germline CDR1 reads MDHEN; CDR2 reads SYDVKM.

This chain connects TRBV5-5 to TRBJ2-3; D gene uncertain. V shed 3 bases and J shed 6 bases, with 11 bases lying between them. Germline-derived CDR1 and CDR2 are SGHKS and YYEKEE (reference sequence). The CDR3 extends over 13 amino acids. The CDR3 DNA follows: TGTGCCAGCAGCTCCGTCGTTTGGGATACGCAGTATTTT. This gives the protein CASSSVVWDTQYF.

The rearrangement joins TRBV9 to TRBJ2-1; 11 positions match TRBD2. Trimming removed 4 bases from V and 8 bases from J; junction bases left unmatched: 8. Germline V gene lookup returns CDR1 SGDLS and CDR2 YYNGEE. This CDR3 is built from 15 residues. CDR3 in amino acids: CASSPRTSGWDEQFF. DNA of the CDR3: TGTGCCAGCAGCCCTCGGACTAGCGGGTGGGATGAGCAGTTCTTC.

This clonotype was seen more than once but under ten times. This chain uses TRBV6-6 with TRBJ2-7; 9 nucleotides agree with TRBD2. Losses at the gene ends were 4 bases for V and 3 bases for J; bases not matched to a gene: 4. Germline V gene sequence: CDR1 MNHNY, CDR2 SVGAGI (reference sequence). The CDR3 has 14 amino acids. The CDR3 DNA reads TGTGCCAGCAGTTCTCGACTAGCGGACTACGAGCAGTACTTC. The encoded protein is CASSSRLADYEQYF.

The chain couples TRBV7-9 to TRBJ2-1; TRBD1 agrees at 8 bases. From germline, CDR1 is SEHNR and CDR2 FQNEAQ (reference sequence). Losses at the gene ends were 5 bases for V and 8 bases for J; bases not matched to a gene: 11. The CDR3 is 15 residues long. The CDR3 nucleotides read TGTGCCAGCAGCCACGGACAGGGAAGCCTCGATGAGCAGTTCTTC. Protein sequence: CASSHGQGSLDEQFF.